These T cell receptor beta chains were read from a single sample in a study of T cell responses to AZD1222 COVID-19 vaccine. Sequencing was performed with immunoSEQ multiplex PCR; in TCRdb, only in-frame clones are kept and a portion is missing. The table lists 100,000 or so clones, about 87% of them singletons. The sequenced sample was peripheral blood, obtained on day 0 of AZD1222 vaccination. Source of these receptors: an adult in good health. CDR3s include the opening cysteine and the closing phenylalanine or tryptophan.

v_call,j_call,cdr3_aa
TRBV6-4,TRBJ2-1,CASSELPYNEQFF
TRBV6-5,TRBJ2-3,CASSYGAADTQYF
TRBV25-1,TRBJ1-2,CASRGQNYGYTF
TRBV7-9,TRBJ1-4,CASSLVTEEVAKLFF
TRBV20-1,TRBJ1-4,CSASNRSNEKLFF
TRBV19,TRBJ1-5,CASSISRDGLQPQHF
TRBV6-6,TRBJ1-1,CASSMPGQGGTEAFF
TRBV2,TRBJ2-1,CASNEREGPNEQFF
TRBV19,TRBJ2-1,CASSRGLAGGSYNEQFF
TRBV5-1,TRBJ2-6,CASSLDWVTGANVLTF
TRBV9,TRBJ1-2,CASSVGAATGDGYTF
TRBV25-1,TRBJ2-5,CASSTFSGRPRGETQYF
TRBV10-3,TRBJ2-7,CAISGGIEQYF
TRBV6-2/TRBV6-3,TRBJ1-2,CASSSNYGYTF
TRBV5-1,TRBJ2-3,CASSYGTSFDTQYF
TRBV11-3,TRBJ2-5,CASSLNTGETQYF
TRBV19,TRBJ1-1,CASSASINTEAFF
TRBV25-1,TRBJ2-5,CASSEYLETQYF
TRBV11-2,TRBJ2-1,CASSLEVGRNNEQFF
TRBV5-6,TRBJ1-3,CASSPAIGAYSGNTIYF
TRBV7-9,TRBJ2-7,CASSSQTGPAYEQYF
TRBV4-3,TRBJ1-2,CASSLLGTDPYGYTF
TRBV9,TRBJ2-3,CASTRGGQADTQYF
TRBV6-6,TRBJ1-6,CASSPRQGPVSYNSPLHF
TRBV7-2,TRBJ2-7,CASSLGTPYYEQYF
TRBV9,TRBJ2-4,CASSVVQKEGSARNIQYF
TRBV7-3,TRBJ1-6,CASSATRASSPLHF
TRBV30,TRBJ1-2,CAWSVPGIDGYTF
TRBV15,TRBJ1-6,CATSRDRGLNSPLHF
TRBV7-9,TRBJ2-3,CASSPRDTDTQYF
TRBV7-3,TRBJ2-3,CASSLSRRTDTQYF
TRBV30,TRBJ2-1,CATNRGLAEYNEQFF
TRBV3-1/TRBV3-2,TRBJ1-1,CASRPGHKNTEAFF
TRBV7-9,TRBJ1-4,CASSASGAQDEKLFF